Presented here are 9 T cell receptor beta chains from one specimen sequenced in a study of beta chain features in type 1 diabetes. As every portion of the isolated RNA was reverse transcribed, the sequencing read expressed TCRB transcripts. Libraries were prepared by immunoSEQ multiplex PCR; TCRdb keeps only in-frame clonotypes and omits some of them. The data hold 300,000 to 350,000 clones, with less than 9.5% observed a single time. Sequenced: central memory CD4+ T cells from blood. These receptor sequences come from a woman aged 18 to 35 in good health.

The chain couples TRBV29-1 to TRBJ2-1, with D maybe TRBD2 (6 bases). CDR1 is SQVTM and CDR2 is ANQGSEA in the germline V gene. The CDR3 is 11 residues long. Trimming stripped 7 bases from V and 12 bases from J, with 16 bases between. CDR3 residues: CSGGLFVGQFF. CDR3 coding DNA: TGCAGCGGGGGACTGTTCGTGGGGCAGTTCTTC.

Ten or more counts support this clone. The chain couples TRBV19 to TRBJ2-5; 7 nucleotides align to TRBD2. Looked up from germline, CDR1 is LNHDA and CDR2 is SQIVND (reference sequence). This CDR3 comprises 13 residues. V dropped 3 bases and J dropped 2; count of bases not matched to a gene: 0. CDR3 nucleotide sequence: TGTGCCAGTAGTATGCGGGAGCAAGAGACCCAGTACTTC. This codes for CASSMREQETQYF.

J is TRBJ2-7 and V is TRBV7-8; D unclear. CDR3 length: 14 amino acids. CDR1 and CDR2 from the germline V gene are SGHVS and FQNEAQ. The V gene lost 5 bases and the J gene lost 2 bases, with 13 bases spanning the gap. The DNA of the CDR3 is TGTGCCAGCAGCCTAGAGACTGGCCCCTACGAGCAGTACTTC. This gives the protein CASSLETGPYEQYF.

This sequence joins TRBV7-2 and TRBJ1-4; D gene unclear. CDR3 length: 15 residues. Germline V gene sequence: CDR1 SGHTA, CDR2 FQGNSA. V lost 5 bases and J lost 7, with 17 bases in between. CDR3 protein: CASSRSPRRGEKLFF. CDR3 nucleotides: TGTGCCAGCAGCCGGTCCCCGCGTCGGGGTGAAAAACTGTTTTTT.

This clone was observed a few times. In DNA form, the CDR3 reads TGTGCCAGCAGGGATGGACAGGGGGGGGTCGCTTTCTTT. Amino acids: CASRDGQGGVAFF. The genes are TRBV2 and TRBJ1-1, with TRBD1 identical over 10 bases. CDR3 length: 13 residues. CDR1 and CDR2 (germline): SNHLY, FYNNEI. V trimming: 6 bases; J trimming: 11 bases; junction bases outside the gene matches: 9.

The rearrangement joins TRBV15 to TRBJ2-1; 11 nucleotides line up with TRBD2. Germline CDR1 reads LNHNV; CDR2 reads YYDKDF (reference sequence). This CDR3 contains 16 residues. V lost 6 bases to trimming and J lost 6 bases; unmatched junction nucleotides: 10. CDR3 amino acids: CATRNVSGRAFNEQFF. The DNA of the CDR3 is TGTGCCACCAGAAACGTTAGCGGGAGGGCCTTCAATGAGCAGTTCTTC.

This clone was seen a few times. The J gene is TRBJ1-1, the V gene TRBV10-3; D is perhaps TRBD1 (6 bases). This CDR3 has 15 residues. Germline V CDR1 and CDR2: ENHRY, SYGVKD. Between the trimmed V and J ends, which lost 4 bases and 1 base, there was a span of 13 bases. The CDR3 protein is CAISGFRGRNTEAFF. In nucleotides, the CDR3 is TGTGCCATCAGTGGATTCAGGGGTAGGAACACTGAAGCTTTCTTT.

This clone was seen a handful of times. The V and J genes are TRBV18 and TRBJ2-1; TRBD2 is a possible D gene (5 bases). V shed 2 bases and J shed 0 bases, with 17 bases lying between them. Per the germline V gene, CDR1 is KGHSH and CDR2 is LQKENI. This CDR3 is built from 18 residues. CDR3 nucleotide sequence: TGTGCCAGCTCACCATTTGAAAGGAGGCTAAGCTCCTACAATGAGCAGTTCTTC. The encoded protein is CASSPFERRLSSYNEQFF.

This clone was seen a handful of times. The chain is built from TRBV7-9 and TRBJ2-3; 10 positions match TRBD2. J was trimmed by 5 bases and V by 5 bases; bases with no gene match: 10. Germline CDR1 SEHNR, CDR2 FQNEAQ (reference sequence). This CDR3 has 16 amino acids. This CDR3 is CASSQLAGRNRDTQYF. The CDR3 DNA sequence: TGTGCCAGCAGCCAACTAGCGGGAAGAAACCGAGATACGCAGTATTTT.